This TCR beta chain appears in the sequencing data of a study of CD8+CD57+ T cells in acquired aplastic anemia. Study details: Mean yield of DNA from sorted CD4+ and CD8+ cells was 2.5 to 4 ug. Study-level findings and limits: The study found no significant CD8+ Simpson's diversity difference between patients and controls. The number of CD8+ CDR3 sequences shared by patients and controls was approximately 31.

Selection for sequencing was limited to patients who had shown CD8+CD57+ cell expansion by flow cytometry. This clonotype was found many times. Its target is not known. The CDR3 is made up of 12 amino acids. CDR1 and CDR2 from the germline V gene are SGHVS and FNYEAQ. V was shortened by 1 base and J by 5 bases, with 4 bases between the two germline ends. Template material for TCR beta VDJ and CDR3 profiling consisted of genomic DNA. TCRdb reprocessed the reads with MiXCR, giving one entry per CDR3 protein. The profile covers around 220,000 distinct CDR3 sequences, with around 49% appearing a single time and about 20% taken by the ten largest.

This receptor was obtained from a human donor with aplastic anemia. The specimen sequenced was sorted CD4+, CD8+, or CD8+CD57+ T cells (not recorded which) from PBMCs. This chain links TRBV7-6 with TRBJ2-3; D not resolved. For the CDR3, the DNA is TGTGCCAGCAGCTTAGGTTTAGATACGCAGTATTTT. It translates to CASSLGLDTQYF. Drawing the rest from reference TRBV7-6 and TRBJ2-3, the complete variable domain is GAGVSQSPRYKVTKRGQDVALRCDPISGHVSLYWYRQALGQGPEFLTYFNYEAQQDKSGLPNDRFSAERPEGSISTLTIQRTEQRDSAMYRCASSLGLDTQYFGPGTRLTVL.